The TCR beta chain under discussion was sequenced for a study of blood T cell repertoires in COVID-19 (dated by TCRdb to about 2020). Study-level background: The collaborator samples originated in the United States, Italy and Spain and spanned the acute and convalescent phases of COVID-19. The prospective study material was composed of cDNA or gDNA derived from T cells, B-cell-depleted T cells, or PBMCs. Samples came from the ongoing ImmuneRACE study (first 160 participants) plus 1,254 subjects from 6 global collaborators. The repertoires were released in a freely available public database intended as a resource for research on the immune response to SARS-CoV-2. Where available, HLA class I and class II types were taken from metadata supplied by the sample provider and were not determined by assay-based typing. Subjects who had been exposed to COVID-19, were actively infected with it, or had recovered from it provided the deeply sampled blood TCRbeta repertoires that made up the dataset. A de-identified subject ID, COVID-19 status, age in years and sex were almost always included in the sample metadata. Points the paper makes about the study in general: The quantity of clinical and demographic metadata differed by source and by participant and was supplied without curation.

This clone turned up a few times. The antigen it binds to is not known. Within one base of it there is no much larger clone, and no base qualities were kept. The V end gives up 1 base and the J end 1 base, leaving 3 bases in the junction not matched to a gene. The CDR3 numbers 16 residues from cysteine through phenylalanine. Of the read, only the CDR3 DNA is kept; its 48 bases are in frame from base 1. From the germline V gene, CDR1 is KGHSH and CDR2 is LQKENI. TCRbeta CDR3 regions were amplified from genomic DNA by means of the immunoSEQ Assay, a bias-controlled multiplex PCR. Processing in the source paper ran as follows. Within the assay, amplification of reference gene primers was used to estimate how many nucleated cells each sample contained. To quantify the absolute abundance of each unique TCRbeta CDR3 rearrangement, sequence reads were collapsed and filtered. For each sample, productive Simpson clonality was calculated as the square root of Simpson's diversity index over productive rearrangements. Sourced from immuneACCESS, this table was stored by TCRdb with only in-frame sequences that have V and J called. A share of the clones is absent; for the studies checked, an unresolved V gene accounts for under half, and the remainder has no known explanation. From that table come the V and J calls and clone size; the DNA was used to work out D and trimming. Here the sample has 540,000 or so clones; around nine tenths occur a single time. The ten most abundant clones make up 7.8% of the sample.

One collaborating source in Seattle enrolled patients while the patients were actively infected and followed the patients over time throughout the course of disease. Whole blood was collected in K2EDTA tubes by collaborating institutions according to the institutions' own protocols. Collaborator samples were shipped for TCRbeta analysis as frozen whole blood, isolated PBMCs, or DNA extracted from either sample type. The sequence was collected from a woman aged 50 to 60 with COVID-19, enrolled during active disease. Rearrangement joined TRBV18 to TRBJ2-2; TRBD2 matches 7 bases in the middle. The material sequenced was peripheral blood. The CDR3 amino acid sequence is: CASSPRVAGNTGELFF. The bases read TGTGCCAGCTCACCACGGGTAGCGGGGAACACCGGGGAGCTGTTTTTT. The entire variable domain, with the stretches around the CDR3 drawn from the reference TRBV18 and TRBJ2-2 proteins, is NAGVMQNPRHLVRRRGQEARLRCSPMKGHSHVYWYRQLPEEGLKFMVYLQKENIIDESGMPKERFSAEFPKEGPSILRIQQVVRGDSAAYFCASSPRVAGNTGELFFGEGSRLTVL.